Listed here are 3 T cell receptor beta chains from one sample, sequenced in a study of blood T cells in healthy people across ages (dated by TCRdb to the mid-2010s). The method was 5' RACE. TCRdb names Illumina HiSeq 2500 as the instrument used. A second PCR of about 6 to 12 cycles was performed with a sample-barcoded 5' primer and a J-beta primer mix. In-frame beta chains were kept once TCRdb had trimmed the public reads at Q25 with fastp and called clones with MiXCR. Every distinct CDR3 protein forms one entry, paired with its most common genes and DNA. Present in this sample are about 670,000 distinct CDR3 sequences, approximately 52% of which were seen just once. The ten largest account for approximately 15% of the sample. What was sequenced was blood. The receptors stem from a woman of 80 years or more in good health.

The J gene is TRBJ1-2, the V gene TRBV29-1; D might be TRBD1 (6 bases). V dropped 5 bases and J dropped 1 base, with 8 bases sitting between them. This CDR3 is 12 amino acids long. Germline CDR1 reads SQVTM; CDR2 reads ANQGSEA. The CDR3 DNA follows: TGCAGCGTTCAGGACAGTAACTATGGCTACACCTTC. Encoded protein: CSVQDSNYGYTF.

V gene TRBV6-2 or TRBV6-3 combines with J gene TRBJ1-1; D uncertain. The CDR3 has 17 amino acids. The ends were cut back, 0 bases at V and 4 bases at J, with 18 bases in the middle. The germline CDR1 and CDR2 sequences are MNHEY and SVGEGT. The CDR3 protein is CASSYSRRPPRGTEAFF. In DNA form, the CDR3 reads TGTGCCAGCAGTTACTCGAGAAGGCCTCCGCGGGGCACTGAAGCTTTCTTT.

This clonotype occurred a few times. A read error may explain this, as a much larger clone is one base away. This rearrangement joins TRBV13 to TRBJ1-1, with TRBD1 as a possible D gene (6 bases). CDR3 length equals 14 residues. Germline V lookup: CDR1 PRHDT, CDR2 FYEKMQ (reference sequence). CDR3 sequence reads: CASSFRGMNAEAFF. For the CDR3, the DNA is TGTGCCAGCAGCTTTAGGGGGATGAACGCTGAAGCTTTCTTT. Drawing the rest from reference TRBV13 and TRBJ1-1, the complete variable domain is AAGVIQSPRHLIKEKRETATLKCYPIPRHDTVYWYQQGPGQDPQFLISFYEKMQSDKGSIPDRFSAQQFSDYHSELNMSSLELGDSALYFCASSFRGMNAEAFFGQGTRLTVV.